The 2 T cell receptor beta chains below all came from one sample that was sequenced in a study of T cells in localized non-small cell lung cancer. The table came from immunoSEQ multiplex PCR; TCRdb's copy has only in-frame clones and leaves some out. The sample lists 20,000 to 25,000 clones, 70% to 90% occurring once. The sequences come from peripheral blood, collected before any cancer treatment. The origin of the receptors is a male donor at least 60 years old with stage I squamous cell lung carcinoma.

The V gene is TRBV29-1, the J gene TRBJ1-5; D uncertain. V was pared by 0 bases and J by 12 bases, with 15 bases between. Per germline, CDR1 SQVTM and CDR2 ANQGSEA. The CDR3 contains 13 residues. The CDR3 DNA is TGCAGCGTTGAAGATCTGTGGAACAACCACCAGCATTTT. Its translation: CSVEDLWNNHQHF.

The chain links TRBV19 to TRBJ1-2, with 10 bases fitting TRBD1. CDR3 length: 16 amino acids. The germline V gene encodes CDR1 LNHDA and CDR2 SQIVND (reference sequence). With 7 bases clipped from V and 6 bases from J, the junction kept 14 bases outside the gene matches. The CDR3: CASKMGSAGTGDGYTF. Here the CDR3 DNA reads TGTGCCAGTAAAATGGGTTCCGCCGGGACAGGGGATGGCTACACCTTC.